This T cell receptor beta chain was documented in a study of blood T cell repertoires in COVID-19. The overall study: Whether acute or convalescent, the COVID-19 samples came from the United States, Italy and Spain. Nucleic acid was either cDNA or gDNA, and it came from T cells, B-cell-depleted T cells, or PBMCs.

The CDR3 totals 15 residues. Germline CDR1 MNHEY, CDR2 SVGAGI. V lost 4 bases, J lost 4 bases, and 14 bases lay in between. As originally analysed: Researchers report that nucleated cell counts were estimated from reference gene primer amplification. Repertoires were generated with immunoSEQ multiplex PCR, while TCRdb's copy carries only in-frame clones and drops some. That table furnishes V, J and clone size, whereas the DNA furnished D and trimming. The table includes around 100,000 clones, around 82% detected once. The sample consisted of peripheral blood. The TCR comes from a man aged 55 to 69 with acute or convalescent COVID-19. J is TRBJ1-3 and V is TRBV6-5, with D possibly TRBD1 on 5 matching bases. Here the CDR3 reads CASSSQPRQGNTIYF. DNA for the CDR3: TGTGCCAGCAGTTCCCAACCTAGACAGGGAAACACCATATATTTT.